This passage covers 24 T cell receptor beta chains from one sample sequenced in a study of OX40 agonist ivuxolimab in advanced cancers. Profiling relied on immunoSEQ multiplex PCR, and the TCRdb table lists in-frame clones only, not all of them. The data show 60,000 to 70,000 clones, approximately 78% seen once. This material consisted of CD4+ or CD8+ T cells sorted from blood, taken in a trial of the OX40 agonist ivuxolimab. The source is an adult with an advanced solid tumor such as melanoma, head and neck, liver or kidney cancer.

This rearrangement joins TRBV7-9 to TRBJ2-1; tentatively, D is TRBD1 or TRBD2 (5 bases each). The V and J ends lost 3 bases and 10 bases respectively, with 10 bases between them. Germline CDR1 and CDR2: SEHNR and FQNEAQ (reference sequence). The CDR3 has 12 amino acids. CDR3 in DNA: TGTGCCAGCAGCTTCCGGGACGCCGAGCAGTTCTTC. Its translation is CASSFRDAEQFF.

V usage is TRBV2 and J usage is TRBJ2-5; tentative D call: TRBD1 (5 bases). The CDR3 consists of 13 residues. Germline V gives CDR1 SNHLY, CDR2 FYNNEI. Trimming left V 7 bases short and J 1 base short, with 10 bases between. This CDR3 is CASKRQIQETQYF. For the CDR3, the DNA is TGTGCCAGCAAAAGACAGATCCAAGAGACCCAGTACTTC.

V usage is TRBV7-6 and J usage is TRBJ1-4; possibly TRBD1 for D (6 bases). The length of the CDR3 is 16 residues. Germline assignment: CDR1 SGHVS and CDR2 FNYEAQ. Trimming removed 5 bases from V and 7 bases from J, with 20 bases in between. CDR3 DNA sequence: TGTGCCAGCAGCCCCAACGCCGGGGGCTCTGGTGAAAAACTGTTTTTT. As protein: CASSPNAGGSGEKLFF.

This chain joins TRBV4-1 and TRBJ2-1; 10 bases are a match to TRBD1. This CDR3 is built from 17 residues. Germline V gene lookup returns CDR1 MGHRA and CDR2 YSYEKL. V trimming: 3 bases; J trimming: 5 bases; junction bases outside the gene matches: 10. The CDR3 DNA reads as TGCGCCAGCAGCCAGACCTCCGGGACAGGGGTCCACAATGAGCAGTTCTTC. Its protein is CASSQTSGTGVHNEQFF.

This chain connects TRBV9 to TRBJ1-1; D perhaps matches TRBD1 (6 bases). CDR1 SGDLS and CDR2 YYNGEE come from the germline V gene. CDR3 length: 14 amino acids. V shed 0 bases and J shed 7 bases, with 13 bases lying between them. The CDR3: CASSVGQARGEAFF. The CDR3 DNA is TGTGCCAGCAGCGTAGGACAGGCGAGGGGTGAAGCTTTCTTT.

The gene calls are TRBV28 and TRBJ1-2; no definite D call. Per the germline V gene, CDR1 is MDHEN and CDR2 is SYDVKM. V was shortened by 7 bases and J by 1 base, with 19 bases between the two germline ends. The CDR3 covers 16 residues. The CDR3 sequence: CASNASGYRVNYGYTF. CDR3 in DNA: TGTGCCAGCAACGCCTCGGGATATCGAGTTAACTATGGCTACACCTTC.

The chain uses TRBV11-1 and TRBJ2-2; D may be TRBD1 or TRBD2 (5 bases each). The germline V gene has CDR1 SGHAT and CDR2 FQDESV (reference sequence). Between the trimmed V and J ends, which lost 2 bases and 5 bases, there was a span of 12 bases. CDR3 length: 15 residues. Written as DNA, the CDR3 is TGTGCCAGCAGCTTACGGGGCGTCGGTACCGGGGAGCTGTTTTTT. Amino acids: CASSLRGVGTGELFF.

The gene calls are TRBV27 and TRBJ2-7, with unresolved D. The CDR3 totals 14 residues. Germline loops: CDR1 MNHEY, CDR2 SMNVEV (reference sequence). The germline V and J ends were trimmed by 5 bases and 0 bases, with 11 bases remaining between them. CDR3 DNA sequence: TGTGCCAGCAGTCGCGGCACCTCCTCCTACGAGCAGTACTTC. Translation gives CASSRGTSSYEQYF.

V usage is TRBV7-6 and J usage is TRBJ2-7; unclear D gene. Trimming shortened V by 5 bases and J by 4 bases, and 6 bases separated the two germline ends. Germline CDR1 is SGHVS and CDR2 is FNYEAQ. The CDR3 is 11 residues long. The CDR3 DNA reads TGTGCCAGCAGCGATCAATACGAGCAGTACTTC. It encodes CASSDQYEQYF. Using reference TRBV7-6 and TRBJ2-7 for the parts outside the CDR3, the full variable domain is GAGVSQSPRYKVTKRGQDVALRCDPISGHVSLYWYRQALGQGPEFLTYFNYEAQQDKSGLPNDRFSAERPEGSISTLTIQRTEQRDSAMYRCASSDQYEQYFGPGTRLTVT.

The chain couples TRBV28 to TRBJ1-2; D remains unclear. Germline CDR1 MDHEN, CDR2 SYDVKM. The CDR3 spans 12 residues. Trimming pared 2 bases from V and 8 bases from J, leaving 9 bases between. The CDR3 loop reads CASSLPVLGYTF. CDR3 DNA sequence: TGTGCCAGCAGTTTACCTGTGCTCGGCTACACCTTC.

The V gene is TRBV7-2, the J gene TRBJ1-5; 7 nucleotides align to TRBD1. CDR1 and CDR2 (germline): SGHTA, FQGNSA. V shed 1 base and J 6 bases; nucleotides not matched to a gene: 6. The CDR3 is 15 amino acids. In nucleotides, the CDR3 is TGTGCCAGCAGCTTAGAGACAGGGCCCGCTCAGCCCCAGCATTTT. Translating it yields CASSLETGPAQPQHF.

Only one count was recorded for this clone. The genes are TRBV27 and TRBJ2-6; maybe TRBD2 (7 bases). CDR1 and CDR2 (germline): MNHEY, SMNVEV (reference sequence). The ends were cut back, 3 bases at V and 1 base at J, with 13 bases in the middle. CDR3 size: 17 residues. The CDR3 loop reads CASSFREGGSGANVLTF. CDR3 DNA: TGTGCCAGCAGTTTTAGGGAGGGGGGGTCTGGGGCCAACGTCCTGACTTTC.

Only a few counts were recorded for this clone. V gene TRBV2 combines with J gene TRBJ1-2; a weak D match, TRBD1 (5 bases). Germline lookup yields CDR1 SNHLY and CDR2 FYNNEI. V lost 8 bases and J 8 bases, leaving 12 bases between the germline ends. The CDR3 is 11 residues long. DNA for the CDR3: TGTGCCAGCGAGCGGGAGGGGGGCTACACCTTC. Translated: CASEREGGYTF.

The sample holds a few counts of this clone. CDR3 loop: CASSGTGTSGYNEQFF. The CDR3 DNA sequence: TGCGCCAGCAGCGGAACCGGGACTAGCGGTTACAATGAGCAGTTCTTC. V gene TRBV5-1 combines with J gene TRBJ2-1; 11 positions agree with TRBD2. The V gene's germline CDR1 is SGHRS and CDR2 YFSETQ. With 4 bases clipped from V and 4 bases from J, the junction kept 7 bases outside the gene matches. The CDR3 has 16 amino acids.

The chain is built from TRBV6-6 and TRBJ2-5; D ambiguous. V dropped 6 bases and J dropped 1 base, with 15 bases sitting between them. The CDR3 extends over 15 amino acids. Per germline, CDR1 MNHNY and CDR2 SVGAGI (reference sequence). This CDR3 reads CASSYRAAIQETQYF. The CDR3, as DNA: TGTGCCAGCAGCTACCGGGCAGCCATCCAAGAGACCCAGTACTTC.

The chain uses TRBV7-6 and TRBJ1-5, with D possibly being TRBD1 (6 bases). Germline values: CDR1 SGHVS, CDR2 FNYEAQ. The V end lost 5 bases, the J end lost 11 bases, and 16 bases lay between the germline ends. The CDR3 sequence is 13 residues long. The CDR3 here is CASSKGHRSAQHF. CDR3 coding DNA: TGTGCCAGCAGCAAGGGACACCGCTCAGCCCAGCATTTT.

The rearrangement uses TRBV5-6 and TRBJ2-7; weak D call: TRBD2 (6 bases). Germline V lookup: CDR1 SGHDT, CDR2 YYEEEE. The CDR3 contains 16 residues. Trimming took off 4 bases at V and 1 base at J, with 18 bases between the two ends. CDR3 bases: TGTGCCAGCAGCGGGACCCAGGGAGGACTTTCCTACGAGCAGTACGTC. It is translated as CASSGTQGGLSYEQYV.

The chain combines TRBV29-1 with TRBJ1-1; the D is unclear. Trimming removed 0 bases at V and 6 bases at J, with 20 bases between. CDR3 length equals 16 residues. From germline, CDR1 is SQVTM and CDR2 ANQGSEA. The CDR3 bases are TGCAGCGTTGAAGATCGGGGTTCGAGGGCCCAAGCTGAAGCTTTCTTT. The encoded protein is CSVEDRGSRAQAEAFF. Combining the CDR3 with reference TRBV29-1 and TRBJ1-1 gives the whole variable domain SAVISQKPSRDICQRGTSLTIQCQVDSQVTMMFWYRQQPGQSLTLIATANQGSEATYESGFVIDKFPISRPNLTFSTLTVSNMSPEDSSIYLCSVEDRGSRAQAEAFFGQGTRLTVV.

The chain carries TRBV18 and TRBJ1-6, with 7 bases fitting TRBD1. Trimming cost V 3 bases and J 8 bases; bases outside gene matches: 4. This CDR3 has 14 amino acids. Germline values: CDR1 KGHSH, CDR2 LQKENI. The CDR3 here is CASSPQGVDSPLHF. The CDR3 DNA sequence: TGTGCCAGCTCACCGCAGGGGGTAGATTCACCCCTCCACTTT.

This chain connects TRBV11-2 to TRBJ2-4; D ambiguous. CDR3 length: 13 amino acids. In germline, CDR1 is SGHAT, CDR2 FQNNGV. Trimming removed 3 bases from V and 10 bases from J, with 13 bases in between. CDR3: CASSLSLLQIQYF. CDR3 nucleotide sequence: TGTGCCAGCAGCTTGTCATTACTACAAATTCAGTACTTC.

V and J are TRBV6-6 and TRBJ2-3; 14 bases are a match to TRBD2. Germline V gives CDR1 MNHNY, CDR2 SVGAGI (reference sequence). Losses at the gene ends were 9 bases for V and 2 bases for J; bases not matched to a gene: 7. This CDR3 comprises 16 residues. CDR3: CASRTSGRKNTDTQYF. DNA of the CDR3: TGTGCCAGTCGGACTAGCGGGAGGAAAAACACAGATACGCAGTATTTT.

The V and J genes are TRBV18 and TRBJ2-2; the match to TRBD1 covers 8 bases. The CDR3 covers 14 residues. V was clipped by 3 bases and J by 6 bases; unmatched bases: 3. Germline values: CDR1 KGHSH, CDR2 LQKENI. This CDR3 reads CASSPGTGAGELFF. Written as DNA, the CDR3 is TGTGCCAGCTCACCCGGGACAGGTGCCGGGGAGCTGTTTTTT.

This rearrangement joins TRBV5-8 to TRBJ2-7; D gene uncertain. Per germline, CDR1 SGHTS and CDR2 YDEGEE. The CDR3 loop spans 15 amino acids. Trimming took 0 bases from V and 2 from J, leaving 12 bases between them. The CDR3 DNA follows: TGTGCCAGCAGCTTGGTCCCCGGGCATACCTACGAGCAGTACTTC. The encoded protein is CASSLVPGHTYEQYF.

The CDR3 spells CASSLWGAGTEAFF. CDR3 in DNA: TGTGCCAGCAGTTTATGGGGGGCGGGCACTGAAGCTTTCTTT. The chain carries TRBV28 and TRBJ1-1, with TRBD1 as a possible D gene (6 bases). This CDR3 has 14 amino acids. Deletions cut 0 bases from V and 4 bases from J, with 9 bases between. The germline V gene has CDR1 MDHEN and CDR2 SYDVKM.